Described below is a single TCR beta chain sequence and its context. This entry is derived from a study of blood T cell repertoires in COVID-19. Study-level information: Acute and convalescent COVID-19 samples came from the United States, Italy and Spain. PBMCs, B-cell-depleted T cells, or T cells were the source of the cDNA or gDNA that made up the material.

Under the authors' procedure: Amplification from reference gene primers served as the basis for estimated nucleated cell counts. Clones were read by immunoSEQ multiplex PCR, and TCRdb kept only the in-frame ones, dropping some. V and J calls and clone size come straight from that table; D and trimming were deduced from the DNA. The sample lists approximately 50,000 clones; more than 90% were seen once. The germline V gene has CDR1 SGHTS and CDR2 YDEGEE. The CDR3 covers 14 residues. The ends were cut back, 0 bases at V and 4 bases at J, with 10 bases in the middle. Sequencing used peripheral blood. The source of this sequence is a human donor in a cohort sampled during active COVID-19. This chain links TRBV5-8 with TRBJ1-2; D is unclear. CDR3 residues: CASSLELLRYGYTF. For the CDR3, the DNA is TGTGCCAGCAGCTTGGAACTGCTTCGCTATGGCTACACCTTC.